The 26 T cell receptor beta chains presented below share a single source sample, sequenced in a study of post-analysis software for immune sequencing data. Study results and caveats: Patients had higher frequencies than controls of about 5 TRBV segments, including TRBV5-6, TRBV5-1 and TRBV20-1.

No antigens are known for them. Unique molecular identifiers featured in each of the TCR beta cDNA libraries. TCRdb processed the PCR reads anew with MiXCR; each CDR3 protein has one entry. The data show about 680,000 distinct CDR3 sequences, 59% seen once. Input material: blood. All receptors derive from a girl aged 2 to 9 with multiple sclerosis.

This clonotype was picked up a small number of times. The rearrangement uses TRBV3-1 and TRBJ2-5; 7 bases agree with TRBD2. With V trimmed by 3 bases and J by 4 bases, 17 bases remained unmatched. The CDR3 has 18 residues. Germline CDR1 and CDR2: LGHDT and YNNKEL (reference sequence). The CDR3 nucleotides are TGTGCCAGCAGCCATGGGACGGAAGGAGCGGGGTTCGGAGAGACCCAGTACTTC. It specifies CASSHGTEGAGFGETQYF.

The CDR3 reads CASKQGRTTGELFF. The CDR3 coding sequence is TGTGCCAGCAAACAGGGCCGGACGACCGGGGAGCTGTTTTTT. The genes are TRBV6-5 and TRBJ2-2, with D possibly being TRBD1 (6 bases). V lost 7 bases to trimming and J lost 5 bases, with 14 bases between them. There are 14 residues in the CDR3. The germline CDR1 and CDR2 sequences are MNHEY and SVGAGI.

The chain has TRBV12-3 or TRBV12-4 and TRBJ2-1, with a possible D match to TRBD1 (6 bases). V lost 2 bases to trimming and J lost 9 bases, with 20 bases between them. The CDR3 sequence is 16 residues long. The CDR3 reads CASSLIRTGRTGEQFF. The CDR3 nucleotides are TGTGCCAGCAGTTTAATCCGAACAGGGCGAACGGGTGAGCAGTTCTTC.

The chain is built from TRBV19 and TRBJ2-5; a weak D match, TRBD1 (6 bases). Trimming took 0 bases from V and 6 from J, leaving 14 bases between them. Per the germline V gene, CDR1 is LNHDA and CDR2 is SQIVND (reference sequence). The CDR3 has 15 residues. CDR3 sequence reads: CASSIDIGTSQTQYF. The CDR3 coding sequence is TGTGCCAGTAGTATAGATATCGGGACATCGCAGACCCAGTACTTC.

Only a few counts were recorded for this clonotype. The chain links TRBV12-3 or TRBV12-4 to TRBJ1-2; D uncertain. The ends were cut back, 8 bases at V and 4 bases at J, with 17 bases in the middle. This CDR3 has 14 amino acids. CDR3 sequence: CASAAHAYRYGYTF. The CDR3 DNA follows: TGTGCCAGCGCGGCTCACGCGTACCGCTATGGCTACACCTTC.

The gene calls are TRBV6-2 or TRBV6-3 and TRBJ2-3, with D possibly TRBD2 on 6 matching bases. This CDR3 has 17 residues. V dropped 3 bases and J dropped 2 bases, with 18 bases sitting between them. Germline assignment: CDR1 MNHEY and CDR2 SVGEGT. The CDR3 DNA follows: TGTGCCAGCAGTTATGAATGGGGACTCGCCCACACAGATACGCAGTATTTT. Protein: CASSYEWGLAHTDTQYF.

The chain has TRBV10-2 and TRBJ2-5; D not certain. The germline gives CDR1 WSHSY, CDR2 SAAADI. This CDR3 is 13 amino acids long. V was clipped by 4 bases and J by 5 bases, with 11 bases between them. CDR3 residues: CASSGASTETQYF. The CDR3 region has the DNA TGCGCCAGCAGTGGGGCTAGTACGGAGACCCAGTACTTC.

CDR3 DNA: TGTGCCAGCAGCACCGAGAGAGGGGGTCCCTACGAGCAGTACTTC. Its translation is CASSTERGGPYEQYF. The rearrangement uses TRBV7-9 and TRBJ2-7, with a possible D match to TRBD1 (6 bases). Germline V gene sequence: CDR1 SEHNR, CDR2 FQNEAQ (reference sequence). The length of the CDR3 is 15 residues. Trimming took 5 bases from V and 2 from J, leaving 16 bases between them.

This clonotype turned up a few times. The J gene is TRBJ2-7, the V gene TRBV29-1; D is perhaps TRBD1 or TRBD2 (5 bases each). The assigned J gene may be wrong: the sequence end matches TRBJ2-5 better. Per germline, CDR1 SQVTM and CDR2 ANQGSEA. This CDR3 region has 12 residues. The CDR3 DNA reads as TGCAGCGTTAGAGGGGATGTGGAGACCCAGTACTTC. It specifies CSVRGDVETQYF.

The chain recombines TRBV7-2 with TRBJ2-4, with TRBD1 identical over 9 bases. The germline gives CDR1 SGHTA, CDR2 FQGNSA. Unmatched junction bases numbered 5, after V lost 5 bases and J lost 3 bases. CDR3 length: 15 residues. CDR3 loop: CASSLQGAGKNIQYF. Here the CDR3 DNA reads TGTGCCAGCAGCCTACAGGGGGCCGGCAAAAACATTCAGTACTTC.

V usage is TRBV7-9 and J usage is TRBJ2-3, with 11 bases matching TRBD2. V was clipped by 4 bases and J by 4 bases; unmatched bases: 10. The CDR3 runs 17 residues. Germline values: CDR1 SEHNR, CDR2 FQNEAQ (reference sequence). CDR3 protein: CASSSRTSGSPADTQYF. The CDR3 DNA reads as TGTGCCAGCAGCTCGAGAACTAGCGGGAGCCCAGCAGATACGCAGTATTTT.

The sample holds a few counts of this clonotype. The chain links TRBV5-1 to TRBJ1-1; D uncertain. Germline values: CDR1 SGHRS, CDR2 YFSETQ. The CDR3 runs to 12 residues. V was trimmed by 5 bases and J by 4 bases, leaving 9 bases between them. CDR3 coding DNA: TGCGCCAGCAGAAAGGACGTCACTGAAGCTTTCTTT. Amino acid sequence: CASRKDVTEAFF.

The chain couples TRBV20-1 to TRBJ2-1; D ambiguous. This CDR3 has 10 residues. V was trimmed by 2 bases and J by 5 bases, leaving 1 base between them. CDR1 is DFQATT and CDR2 is SNEGSKA in the germline V gene (reference sequence). Written as DNA, the CDR3 is TGCAGTGCTAGACACAATGAGCAGTTCTTC. Translation gives CSARHNEQFF.

There are a few counts of this clonotype. The gene calls are TRBV20-1 and TRBJ1-2, with 7 bases matching TRBD1. This CDR3 comprises 17 residues. With 1 base clipped from V and 2 bases from J, the junction kept 13 bases outside the gene matches. Germline assignment: CDR1 DFQATT and CDR2 SNEGSKA (reference sequence). The CDR3 nucleotides read TGCAGTGCTAGAGGATCTTCCGGGACAGCGGACAACTATGGCTACACCTTC. Translated: CSARGSSGTADNYGYTF.

The chain combines TRBV5-1 with TRBJ2-4; D unclear. The assigned J gene may be wrong: the sequence end matches TRBJ2-7 better. This CDR3 has 14 residues. CDR1 is SGHRS and CDR2 is YFSETQ in the germline V gene. CDR3 in DNA: TGCGCCAGCAGCCCCGAGATGCGGAGCTACGAGCAGTACTTC. This codes for CASSPEMRSYEQYF.

V is TRBV10-3 and J is TRBJ2-1; 7 positions agree with TRBD2. The CDR3 runs to 16 residues. J was trimmed by 0 bases and V by 3 bases; bases with no gene match: 5. CDR1 ENHRY and CDR2 SYGVKD come from the germline V gene. DNA of the CDR3: TGTGCCATCAGTGATGGCGGCGGGAGCTCCTACAATGAGCAGTTCTTC. This codes for CAISDGGGSSYNEQFF.

V gene TRBV3-1 combines with J gene TRBJ2-7; no definite D call. Germline V lookup: CDR1 LGHDT, CDR2 YNNKEL (reference sequence). There are 13 residues in the CDR3. The V end lost 3 bases, the J end lost 2 bases, and 8 bases lay between the germline ends. CDR3 DNA sequence: TGTGCCAGCAGCCAGGCATCCCCCTACGAGCAGTACTTC. As protein: CASSQASPYEQYF.

This clonotype was counted only a few times. The V call is TRBV24-1, the J call TRBJ2-1, with 12 bases lining up with TRBD2. V shed 4 bases and J 4 bases; nucleotides not matched to a gene: 7. In germline, CDR1 is KGHDR, CDR2 SFDVKD. This CDR3 contains 17 residues. For the CDR3, the DNA is TGTGCCACCAGTGACCCGACTAGCGGGAGTAAGTACAATGAGCAGTTCTTC. Amino acid sequence: CATSDPTSGSKYNEQFF.

In the case of this clonotype: At one end, the junction sequence differs from germline, possibly due to a read error. The J gene is TRBJ1-2, the V gene TRBV5-1; TRBD1 agrees at 7 bases. This CDR3 is 14 amino acids long. Germline lookup yields CDR1 SGHRS and CDR2 YFSETQ. CDR3 bases: TGCGCCAGCAGCTGGGGACAGACTAACTATGGTTACACCTTC. It encodes CASSWGQTNYGYTF.

This clonotype was counted a single time. J is TRBJ2-7 and V is TRBV23-1; 7 bases match TRBD2. TRBV23-1 is an open reading frame, and its role is uncertain. V trimming: 3 bases; J trimming: 12 bases; junction bases outside the gene matches: 14. The CDR3 contains 14 residues. CDR3 amino acids: CASSHPSGKETRYF. For the CDR3, the DNA is TGCGCCAGCAGTCACCCTAGCGGAAAAGAGACCCGGTACTTC.

The chain links TRBV10-2 to TRBJ2-1; unclear D gene. The V gene's germline CDR1 is WSHSY and CDR2 SAAADI. Trimming removed 4 bases from V and 6 bases from J, with 10 bases in between. CDR3 length: 13 residues. The CDR3 nucleotides read TGCGCCAGCAGTGGACGGGTCCTCAATGAGCAGTTCTTC. It translates to CASSGRVLNEQFF.

A note on this clonotype: One junction end does not reproduce the germline sequence, and a read error may be involved. The chain couples TRBV15 to TRBJ2-1, with TRBD2 identical over 14 bases. The CDR3 totals 15 residues. Germline lookup yields CDR1 LNHNV and CDR2 YYDKDF (reference sequence). The CDR3, as DNA: TGTGCCATCAGCAGAGGGACTAGCGGGAGTTGGGGGCAGTTCTTC. Translation gives CAISRGTSGSWGQFF.

This clonotype showed up just a few times. The CDR3 nucleotides read TGCAGTGCTAGACTAGCGGAGTACAATGAGCAGTTCTTC. As protein: CSARLAEYNEQFF. The V call is TRBV20-1, the J call TRBJ2-1, with 7 positions matching TRBD2. V shed 2 bases, J shed 4 bases, and the junction held 2 bases outside the gene matches. The V gene's germline CDR1 is DFQATT and CDR2 SNEGSKA (reference sequence). This CDR3 contains 13 residues.

The chain uses TRBV20-1 and TRBJ2-7; 7 nucleotides line up with TRBD2. CDR3 length: 15 amino acids. Germline assignment: CDR1 DFQATT and CDR2 SNEGSKA (reference sequence). Trimming removed 6 bases from V and 0 bases from J; junction bases left unmatched: 11. The CDR3 sequence: CSAPGERGVSYEQYF. CDR3 nucleotides: TGCAGTGCCCCCGGGGAGCGGGGAGTCTCCTACGAGCAGTACTTC.

The CDR3 protein is CATSRDGESHNEQFF. The CDR3 DNA sequence: TGTGCCACCAGCAGAGACGGGGAATCCCACAATGAGCAGTTCTTC. V gene TRBV15 combines with J gene TRBJ2-1; possible D gene TRBD2, 5 bases. V was trimmed by 0 bases and J by 5 bases, leaving 11 bases between them. In germline, CDR1 is LNHNV, CDR2 YYDKDF (reference sequence). This CDR3 is built from 15 residues.

The chain carries TRBV7-9 and TRBJ2-5; 8 nucleotides align to TRBD1. This CDR3 has 14 residues. V trimming: 3 bases; J trimming: 5 bases; junction bases outside the gene matches: 5. The germline CDR1 and CDR2 sequences are SEHNR and FQNEAQ (reference sequence). The CDR3 is CASSLLDRGETQYF. The CDR3 DNA reads as TGTGCCAGCAGCTTGCTTGACAGGGGTGAGACCCAGTACTTC.